This T cell receptor beta chain was profiled in a study of human T cells and chemical hapten exposure. About the study: Sensitizing treatment utilized 2% DPC over a roughly 2 cm by roughly 2 cm portion of upper inner arm skin.

TCRdb recomputed calls from the RACE reads with MiXCR, one row per CDR3 protein. Of some 80,000 distinct CDR3 sequences listed, under 14% are singletons. This clonotype was detected many times. The V end lost 4 bases, the J end lost 5 bases, and 12 bases lay between the germline ends. This CDR3 contains 14 residues. CDR1 is SGHVS and CDR2 is FNYEAQ in the germline V gene. The time point was: patch test 2, 6 weeks after DPC sensitization. Treatment here: therapeutic diphenylcyclopropenone sensitization with weekly scalp DPC. J is TRBJ2-1 and V is TRBV7-6; D is perhaps TRBD1 or TRBD2 (5 bases each). The sequence was collected from a man younger than 30 with alopecia areata. Some clones in this sample may be carry-over from other donors' samples. The material sequenced was whole blood, taken in connection with sensitization to the hapten diphenylcyclopropenone (DPC). The CDR3 is CASSSSGPHNEQFF. For the CDR3, the DNA is TGTGCCAGCAGCTCCTCGGGACCGCACAATGAGCAGTTCTTC.